This TCR beta chain was documented in a study of cytomegalovirus exposure and HLA in healthy donors. Study results and caveats: As confirmed in vitro, a few CMV-associated chains were specific for CMV antigens. TCR beta chains numbering more than 150 were designated cytomegalovirus-associated.

Germline-derived CDR1 and CDR2 are SGDLS and YYNGEE. V lost 3 bases to trimming and J lost 7 bases, with 10 bases between them. The CDR3 is 12 amino acids. Note on this clone: What it binds is unknown.

The protocol was immunoSEQ multiplex PCR, while the TCRdb copy is restricted to in-frame clones and leaves out a portion. The table shows 45,000 to 60,000 clones, with over 90% occurring only once. This clonotype was obtained from a woman younger than 30 in good health and CMV-seronegative. The sequenced sample consisted of PBMCs. This chain connects TRBV9 to TRBJ1-2; a weak D match, TRBD1 (6 bases). The CDR3 DNA reads as TGTGCCAGCAGCGCCAACAGGGTTGGCTACACCTTC. Protein: CASSANRVGYTF.